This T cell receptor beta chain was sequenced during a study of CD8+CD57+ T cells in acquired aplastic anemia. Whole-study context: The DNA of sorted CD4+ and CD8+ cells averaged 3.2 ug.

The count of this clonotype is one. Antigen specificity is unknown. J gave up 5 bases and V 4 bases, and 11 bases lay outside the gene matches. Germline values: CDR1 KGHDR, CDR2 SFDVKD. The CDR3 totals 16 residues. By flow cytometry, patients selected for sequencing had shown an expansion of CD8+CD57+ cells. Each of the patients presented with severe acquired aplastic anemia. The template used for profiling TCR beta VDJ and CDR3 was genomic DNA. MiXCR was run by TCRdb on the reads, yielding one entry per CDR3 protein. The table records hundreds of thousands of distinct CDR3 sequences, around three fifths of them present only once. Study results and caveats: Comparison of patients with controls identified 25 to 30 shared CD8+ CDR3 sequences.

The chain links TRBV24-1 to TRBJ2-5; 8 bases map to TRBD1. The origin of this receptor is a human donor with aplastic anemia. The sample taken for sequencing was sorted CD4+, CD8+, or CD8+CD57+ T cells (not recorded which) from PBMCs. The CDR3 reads CATSERQGAHRETQYF. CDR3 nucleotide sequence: TGTGCCACCAGTGAGAGGCAGGGGGCGCACAGGGAGACCCAGTACTTC.